The present T cell receptor (beta chain) was sequenced within a study of T cells in Graves' hyperthyroidism and ophthalmopathy. Template material for amplifying TCR beta CDR3 regions consisted of RNA transcripts. RT-PCR in the first round (using the HTBI primer set) targeted the TCR CDR3. TCRdb analysed the multiplex PCR reads with MiXCR anew, one entry per CDR3 protein. The sample lists about 500,000 distinct CDR3 sequences; 17% were seen once. V lost 4 bases, J lost 2 bases, and 10 bases lay in between. There are 14 residues in the CDR3. Looked up from germline, CDR1 is SGHRS and CDR2 is YFSETQ. This clonotype was picked up a small number of times. The study based diagnoses on clinical symptoms, serum thyroxine and TRAb, thyroid ultrasound and orbital computed tomography.

The chain links TRBV5-1 to TRBJ1-3, with D tentatively TRBD1 (5 bases). The sample consisted of blood. This clonotype was sampled from a woman between 18 and 29 years old with Graves' ophthalmopathy. The CDR3 loop reads CASSLTATGNTIYF. CDR3 bases: TGCGCCAGCAGCCTGACAGCTACTGGAAACACCATATATTTT.